The entry below gives a single T cell receptor beta chain sequence along with its context. Assay used: immunoSEQ multiplex PCR; TCRdb lists only in-frame clones, some missing. The data show approximately 230,000 clones, with 70% to 90% seen just once and over 12% held by the top ten. The sample is drawn from a study of blood T cell repertoires in COVID-19. From germline, CDR1 is SGHTA and CDR2 FQGNSA. The junction had 7 bases not matched to a gene; V was cut back by 4 bases and J by 5 bases. This CDR3 contains 14 residues. The chain joins TRBV7-2 to TRBJ1-1; TRBD1 matches 7 bases. The clonotype originates from a woman aged 45-65 years with acute COVID-19. Sample: PBMCs or T cells enriched from blood (not recorded which). CDR3 in amino acids: CASSSQGWGTEAFF. CDR3 DNA sequence: TGTGCCAGCAGCTCACAGGGGTGGGGGACTGAAGCTTTCTTT.